A single sample gave rise to the 9 T cell receptor beta chains below, sequenced in a study of cytomegalovirus exposure and HLA in healthy donors listed by TCRdb under 2017. Libraries were constructed by the immunoSEQ multiplex PCR assay. A mixture of 60 forward primers for TCR Vbeta segments and 13 reverse primers for TCR Jbeta segments was used in the multiplex PCR. TCRdb provides this immuneACCESS table in a form limited to in-frame rearrangements. Some clones are lacking; in checked studies, under half of them reflect an unresolved V gene, and why the rest are absent is not known. The sample table records about 110,000 clones; roughly four fifths of these occur just once. The ten largest clones add up to roughly 1.5% of the sample. Sequencing used PBMCs. Receptor source: a man between 45 and 60 years old in good health and CMV-seronegative.

Points on this clone: One end of the junction fails to match germline, which may point to a read error. The chain uses TRBV15 and TRBJ1-1, with 10 bases fitting TRBD1. This CDR3 is 18 amino acids long. From germline, CDR1 is LNHNV and CDR2 YYDKDF (reference sequence). As DNA, the CDR3 is TGTACCACGTCCGAAGTAGCCGGGACAGGGGCCTTGAACACTGAAGCTTTCTTT. Translating gives CTTSEVAGTGALNTEAFF.

This clone came up a few times. The rearrangement uses TRBV2 and TRBJ2-1; D remains unclear. The germline V gene has CDR1 SNHLY and CDR2 FYNNEI. Between the trimmed V and J ends, which lost 6 bases and 15 bases, there was a span of 15 bases. The CDR3 is 11 residues long. Here the CDR3 DNA reads TGTGCCAGCAGACGTCCTTCGGTTTTGTTCTTC. This encodes CASRRPSVLFF. Full variable domain (remainder filled in from reference TRBV2 and TRBJ2-1): EPEVTQTPSHQVTQMGQEVILRCVPISNHLYFYWYRQILGQKVEFLVSFYNNEISEKSEIFDDQFSVERPDGSNFTLKIRSTKLEDSAMYFCASRRPSVLFFGPGTRLTVL.

V is TRBV7-5 and J is TRBJ1-2; the DNA was not used to check the table's D call, TRBD1. TRBV7-5 is termed a pseudogene. There are 13 residues in the CDR3. The CDR3 bases are TGTGTCAGAAGCTTAGGGGGGCCCTGTGGCTACACCTTC. It translates to CVRSLGGPCGYTF.

The J gene is TRBJ1-3, the V gene TRBV5-1; D is ambiguous. V was cut by 1 base and J by 0 bases, with 5 bases left in between. CDR1 and CDR2 from the germline V gene are SGHRS and YFSETQ. There are 14 residues in the CDR3. CDR3: CASSLSSSGNTIYF. CDR3 coding DNA: TGCGCCAGCAGCTTGTCCAGCTCTGGAAACACCATATATTTT.

The gene calls are TRBV2 and TRBJ2-4; D is perhaps TRBD1 (6 bases). This CDR3 has 16 amino acids. V was shortened by 8 bases and J by 1 base, with 18 bases between the two germline ends. The germline gives CDR1 SNHLY, CDR2 FYNNEI. CDR3 coding DNA: TGTGCCAGCTATCGTTCAGGGGATTGGGCCAAAAACATTCAGTACTTC. Amino acids: CASYRSGDWAKNIQYF. Combining the CDR3 with reference TRBV2 and TRBJ2-4 gives the whole variable domain EPEVTQTPSHQVTQMGQEVILRCVPISNHLYFYWYRQILGQKVEFLVSFYNNEISEKSEIFDDQFSVERPDGSNFTLKIRSTKLEDSAMYFCASYRSGDWAKNIQYFGAGTRLSVL.

The chain employs TRBV7-3 and TRBJ1-3; the match to TRBD1 covers 7 bases. Germline CDR1 and CDR2: SGHTA and FQGTGA. The V segment lost 5 bases and the J segment 2 bases; nucleotides outside the gene matches: 9. This CDR3 is 16 amino acids long. The CDR3 loop is CASSQNPQGAGNTIYF. Written as DNA, the CDR3 is TGTGCCAGCAGCCAAAACCCGCAGGGGGCTGGAAACACCATATATTTT.

V and J are TRBV6-5 and TRBJ1-1; D perhaps matches TRBD1 (6 bases). Trimming stripped 2 bases from V and 10 bases from J, with 8 bases between. The CDR3 has 11 amino acids. Germline values: CDR1 MNHEY, CDR2 SVGAGI. In nucleotides, the CDR3 is TGTGCCAGCAGTTACGAAGGGGGAGCTTTCTTT. Amino acid sequence: CASSYEGGAFF.

This sequence joins TRBV27 and TRBJ2-3; D possibly corresponds to TRBD2 (6 bases). CDR1 is MNHEY and CDR2 is SMNVEV in the germline V gene (reference sequence). This CDR3 is built from 15 residues. V lost 6 bases and J lost 0, with 13 bases in between. The CDR3 is CASSLGLFSTDTQYF. The CDR3 nucleotides read TGTGCCAGCAGCTTGGGACTCTTTAGCACAGATACGCAGTATTTT.

The genes are TRBV6-1 and TRBJ2-2; TRBD2 might be the D (7 bases). Per the germline V gene, CDR1 is MNHNS and CDR2 is SASEGT. This CDR3 is built from 14 residues. V was trimmed by 1 base and J by 8 bases, leaving 11 bases between them. CDR3 region: CASSEVRGGGELFF. The CDR3 bases are TGTGCCAGCAGTGAAGTCAGGGGAGGGGGGGAGCTGTTTTTT.